The 13 T cell receptor beta chains reported below all come from one sample, sequenced in a study of blood T cell repertoires in COVID-19. The data were produced by immunoSEQ multiplex PCR, yet TCRdb's version contains in-frame clones alone and is incomplete. The top ten hold under 3% of the sample, which has 400,000 or so clones, around nine tenths seen once. Input material: peripheral blood. Source of these receptors: a human donor in a cohort sampled during active COVID-19.

This clone was counted at least ten times. J is TRBJ1-6 and V is TRBV4-2, with D uncertain. The CDR3 is 14 residues long. Germline V CDR1 and CDR2: LGHNA, YNFKEQ. Trimming removed 0 bases from V and 7 bases from J, with 7 bases in between. The CDR3 region has the DNA TGTGCCAGCAGCCAAGAAATAGAGAATTCACCCCTCCACTTT. Amino acids: CASSQEIENSPLHF.

The V call is TRBV5-5, the J call TRBJ1-4, with no clear D. Trimming shortened V by 4 bases and J by 6 bases, and 13 bases separated the two germline ends. This CDR3 has 14 amino acids. Germline lookup yields CDR1 SGHKS and CDR2 YYEKEE (reference sequence). The CDR3, as DNA: TGTGCCAGCAGCGATCGGGGTTGGGATGAAAAACTGTTTTTT. Its protein product is CASSDRGWDEKLFF.

CDR3 protein: CASSLLAGERYEQYF. The CDR3 DNA is TGCGCCAGCAGCTTACTAGCGGGAGAAAGATACGAGCAGTACTTC. The chain couples TRBV5-1 to TRBJ2-7, with 11 bases aligning to TRBD2. The ends lost 2 bases at V and 4 bases at J; junction bases unmatched: 5. The CDR3 has 15 residues. The germline CDR1 and CDR2 sequences are SGHRS and YFSETQ.

A word on this clone: This CDR3 is also generated by other DNA sequences in the sample. This sequence joins TRBV14 and TRBJ1-6; no clear D gene. Looked up from germline, CDR1 is SGHDN and CDR2 is FVKESK. Trimming took 0 bases from V and 6 from J, leaving 3 bases between them. The CDR3 extends over 13 amino acids. The CDR3 DNA is TGTGCCAGCAGCCAAGACGGTAATTCACCCCTCCACTTT. This encodes CASSQDGNSPLHF.

V usage is TRBV27 and J usage is TRBJ2-1, with TRBD2 matching 11 bases. The CDR3 consists of 18 residues. The germline V gene encodes CDR1 MNHEY and CDR2 SMNVEV (reference sequence). V lost 5 bases and J lost 6; bases outside the gene matches: 15. The CDR3 nucleotides read TGTGCCAGCAGTCCCCGTGGGACTAGCGGAGGCGTAGGCAATGAGCAGTTCTTC. This codes for CASSPRGTSGGVGNEQFF.

This clone was recorded once. This sequence joins TRBV20-1 and TRBJ2-1; D is undetermined. The CDR3 contains 11 residues. V dropped 1 base and J dropped 7 bases, with 5 bases sitting between them. The germline gives CDR1 DFQATT, CDR2 SNEGSKA (reference sequence). The CDR3 here is CSARVLNEQFF. DNA for the CDR3: TGCAGTGCTAGAGTCCTAAATGAGCAGTTCTTC.

The rearrangement links TRBV19 to TRBJ1-2; D might be TRBD1 (5 bases). This CDR3 is built from 11 residues. V lost 6 bases and J 6 bases, leaving 8 bases between the germline ends. Looked up from germline, CDR1 is LNHDA and CDR2 is SQIVND (reference sequence). CDR3 residues: CASRSGDGYTF. CDR3 sequence (DNA): TGTGCCAGTAGATCGGGGGATGGCTACACCTTC. The full variable domain, rest sourced from reference TRBV19 and TRBJ1-2, is DGGITQSPKYLFRKEGQNVTLSCEQNLNHDAMYWYRQDPGQGLRLIYYSQIVNDFQKGDIAEGYSVSREKKESFPLTVTSAQKNPTAFYLCASRSGDGYTFGSGTRLTVV.

This rearrangement joins TRBV25-1 to TRBJ2-5; 9 nucleotides line up with TRBD2. This CDR3 contains 17 residues. J gave up 1 base and V 3 bases, and 9 bases lay outside the gene matches. Germline V CDR1 and CDR2: MGHDK, SYGVNS. CDR3 loop: CASSDNGASGIQETQYF. The CDR3 nucleotides are TGTGCCAGCAGTGATAATGGAGCTAGCGGGATCCAAGAGACCCAGTACTTC.

This sequence joins TRBV4-1 and TRBJ1-4; 10 positions agree with TRBD1. This CDR3 has 17 amino acids. Germline loops: CDR1 MGHRA, CDR2 YSYEKL. V was pared by 3 bases and J by 4 bases, with 8 bases of the junction left unmatched. This CDR3 reads CASSHRDRGGGNEKLFF. In DNA, the CDR3 is TGCGCCAGCAGCCACCGGGACAGGGGCGGGGGTAATGAAAAACTGTTTTTT.

The gene calls are TRBV7-8 and TRBJ1-1; TRBD1 matches at 7 bases. Germline CDR1 and CDR2: SGHVS and FQNEAQ. After removal of 1 base from V and 3 bases from J, the junction contained 11 bases not matched to a gene. CDR3 length: 17 amino acids. The CDR3 loop reads CASSLVRTGRGDTEAFF. The CDR3 bases are TGTGCCAGCAGCTTAGTGCGGACAGGTAGGGGTGACACTGAAGCTTTCTTT.

This chain connects TRBV11-2 to TRBJ2-7, with D possibly being TRBD2 (7 bases). The CDR3 consists of 16 residues. V was cut by 1 base and J by 3 bases, with 16 bases left in between. Germline-derived CDR1 and CDR2 are SGHAT and FQNNGV. CDR3 DNA: TGTGCCAGCAGCTTAGGGGGGGGCCTTCTTAACTACGAGCAGTACTTC. This encodes CASSLGGGLLNYEQYF.

For the CDR3, the DNA is TGTGCCAGCAGCCCGAGGGAGACCCAGTACTTC. It is translated as CASSPRETQYF. The rearrangement uses TRBV7-3 and TRBJ2-5; D is unresolved. CDR1 is SGHTA and CDR2 is FQGTGA in the germline V gene. CDR3 length: 11 amino acids. V gave up 5 bases and J gave up 5 bases, with 6 bases separating them.

V gene TRBV25-1 combines with J gene TRBJ1-1; D perhaps matches TRBD1 (5 bases). This CDR3 contains 12 residues. V was shortened by 8 bases and J by 5 bases, with 12 bases between the two germline ends. CDR1 is MGHDK, CDR2 SYGVNS, per germline. The CDR3 nucleotides read TGTGCCAGCTCCCGGGGGGGTACTGAAGCTTTCTTT. This translates into CASSRGGTEAFF. Based on the CDR3 plus reference TRBV25-1 and TRBJ1-1, the full variable domain is EADIYQTPRYLVIGTGKKITLECSQTMGHDKMYWYQQDPGMELHLIHYSYGVNSTEKGDLSSESTVSRIRTEHFPLTLESARPSHTSQYLCASSRGGTEAFFGQGTRLTVV.